This T cell receptor beta chain appears in the sequencing data of a study of beta chain features in type 1 diabetes. Findings and caveats of the study: In every one of the four CD4+ subsets, TCRB CDR3s were moderately but significantly shorter in Type 1 diabetes patients.

Points on this clone: Its target is unknown.

As every portion of the isolated RNA was reverse transcribed, the sequencing read expressed TCRB transcripts. Profiling relied on immunoSEQ multiplex PCR, and the TCRdb table lists in-frame clones only, not all of them. Among 500,000 to 700,000 clones, around 15% were seen once, and the ten largest hold about 0.097%. The germline gives CDR1 LNHDA, CDR2 SQIVND (reference sequence). The V end lost 4 bases, the J end lost 3 bases, and 9 bases lay between the germline ends. The CDR3 is 14 residues long. Heparinised blood was drawn once per donor, averaging about 116 mL. Sequenced: naive CD4+ T cells from blood. This receptor was obtained from a man aged 18 to 29 in good health. V usage is TRBV19 and J usage is TRBJ2-2; no reliable D call. The DNA for the CDR3 is TGTGCCAGTAGTAGAGGACGGGACACCGGGGAGCTGTTTTTT. Translation: CASSRGRDTGELFF.